Listed here are 8 T cell receptor beta chains from one sample, sequenced in a study of PD-1 blockade in mismatch repair-deficient tumors. The repertoire was sequenced with immunoSEQ multiplex PCR; TCRdb's copy has only in-frame clones and lacks some. This table holds roughly 79,000 clones, about four fifths found once. Specimen: peripheral blood, collected 44 weeks after starting pembrolizumab. These receptors originate from an adult with mismatch repair-deficient cancer.

The CDR3 DNA follows: TGTGCCAGCACCAGGACAAACTATGGCTACACCTTC. Its translation is CASTRTNYGYTF. The chain combines TRBV5-8 with TRBJ1-2; D may be TRBD1 (5 bases). This CDR3 comprises 12 residues. Deletions cut 6 bases from V and 2 bases from J, with 8 bases between. Looked up from germline, CDR1 is SGHTS and CDR2 is YDEGEE.

The V call is TRBV7-9, the J call TRBJ1-1; no clear D. The CDR3 spans 15 residues. Trimming took off 1 base at V and 5 bases at J, with 14 bases between the two ends. Germline values: CDR1 SEHNR, CDR2 FQNEAQ (reference sequence). The CDR3 protein is CASSLVVWGGTEAFF. The CDR3 DNA reads as TGTGCCAGCAGCTTAGTGGTTTGGGGTGGGACTGAAGCTTTCTTT.

The chain combines TRBV5-1 with TRBJ1-4; D is uncertain. In germline, CDR1 is SGHRS, CDR2 YFSETQ. This CDR3 has 15 residues. Trimming pared 5 bases from V and 0 bases from J, leaving 11 bases between. The CDR3, as DNA: TGCGCCAGCAGTATCAATCCTGCAACTAATGAAAAACTGTTTTTT. It specifies CASSINPATNEKLFF.

The rearrangement joins TRBV7-9 to TRBJ2-7; D gene unclear. CDR1 is SEHNR, CDR2 FQNEAQ, per germline (reference sequence). The CDR3 consists of 13 residues. The ends were cut back, 2 bases at V and 4 bases at J, with 9 bases in the middle. The CDR3 reads CASSLRAEYEQYF. The DNA of the CDR3 is TGTGCCAGCAGCTTAAGGGCAGAGTACGAGCAGTACTTC.

This rearrangement joins TRBV4-2 to TRBJ1-3; no clear D. V shed 1 base and J shed 2 bases, with 9 bases lying between them. The CDR3 is 15 residues long. Germline V CDR1 and CDR2: LGHNA, YNFKEQ. The CDR3 sequence is CASSQVSGTGNTIYF. The CDR3 DNA reads TGTGCCAGCAGCCAAGTGTCGGGGACTGGAAACACCATATATTTT.

This chain links TRBV4-1 with TRBJ2-1, with TRBD2 matching over 14 bases. J was trimmed by 5 bases and V by 3 bases; bases with no gene match: 3. The CDR3 spans 16 residues. CDR1 and CDR2 from the germline V gene are MGHRA and YSYEKL. The CDR3 DNA is TGCGCCAGCAGCCAGGGACTAGCGGGAGAAGACAATGAGCAGTTCTTC. Amino acid sequence: CASSQGLAGEDNEQFF.

The chain combines TRBV6-5 with TRBJ1-2, with 7 bases aligning to TRBD1. Germline CDR1 is MNHEY and CDR2 is SVGAGI. The CDR3 consists of 13 residues. The V and J ends lost 4 bases and 5 bases, in that order; junction bases with no gene match: 4. CDR3 bases: TGTGCCAGCAGTTTGGCAGGGGGATATGGCTACACCTTC. Its translation: CASSLAGGYGYTF.

This chain joins TRBV27 and TRBJ2-7, with TRBD2 matching over 7 bases. Germline V lookup: CDR1 MNHEY, CDR2 SMNVEV (reference sequence). Unmatched junction bases numbered 7, after V lost 2 bases and J lost 6 bases. CDR3 length: 14 amino acids. The CDR3 DNA reads TGTGCCAGCAGTTTAAACGCGGGAGCCGGCGAGCAGTACTTC. It specifies CASSLNAGAGEQYF.